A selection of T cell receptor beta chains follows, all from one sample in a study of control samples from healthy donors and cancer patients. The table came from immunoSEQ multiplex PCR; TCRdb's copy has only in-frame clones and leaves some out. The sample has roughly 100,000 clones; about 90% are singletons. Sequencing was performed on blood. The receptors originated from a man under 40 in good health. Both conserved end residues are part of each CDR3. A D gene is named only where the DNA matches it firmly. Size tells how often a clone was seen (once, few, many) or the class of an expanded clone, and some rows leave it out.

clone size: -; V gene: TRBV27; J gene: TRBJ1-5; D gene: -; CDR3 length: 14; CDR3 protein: CASSSGEFGQPQHF; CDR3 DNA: TGTGCCAGCAGTTCGGGGGAATTCGGTCAGCCCCAGCATTTT
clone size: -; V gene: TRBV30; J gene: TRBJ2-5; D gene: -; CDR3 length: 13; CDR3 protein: CAWSRGIGETQYF; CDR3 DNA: TGTGCCTGGAGTAGAGGGATAGGAGAGACCCAGTACTTC
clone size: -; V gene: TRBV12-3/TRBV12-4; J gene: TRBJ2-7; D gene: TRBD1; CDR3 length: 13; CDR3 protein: CASSTGGRDEQYF; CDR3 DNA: TGTGCCAGCAGCACAGGGGGCCGCGACGAGCAGTACTTC
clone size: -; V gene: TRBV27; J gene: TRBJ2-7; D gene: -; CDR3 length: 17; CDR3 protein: CASSSTGRGGTSYEQYF; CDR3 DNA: TGTGCCAGCAGTTCTACAGGTAGGGGGGGGACCTCCTACGAGCAGTACTTC
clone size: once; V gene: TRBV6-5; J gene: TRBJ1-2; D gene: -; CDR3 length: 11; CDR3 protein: CASEGNYGYTF; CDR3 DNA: TGTGCCAGCGAAGGGAACTATGGCTACACCTTC
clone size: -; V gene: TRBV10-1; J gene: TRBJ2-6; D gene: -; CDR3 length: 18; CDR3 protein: CASSGGLQDDSGANVLTF; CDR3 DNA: TGCGCCAGCAGTGGGGGGCTCCAAGATGACTCTGGGGCCAACGTCCTGACTTTC
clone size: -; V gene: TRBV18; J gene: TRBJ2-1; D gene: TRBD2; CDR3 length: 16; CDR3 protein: CASSRGTSSSYNEQFF; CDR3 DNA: TGTGCCAGCTCCCGCGGGACTAGCTCCTCCTACAATGAGCAGTTCTTC
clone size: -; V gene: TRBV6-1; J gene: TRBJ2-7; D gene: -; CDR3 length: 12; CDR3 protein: CASSEMVREQYF; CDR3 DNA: TGTGCCAGCAGTGAAATGGTTCGCGAGCAGTACTTC
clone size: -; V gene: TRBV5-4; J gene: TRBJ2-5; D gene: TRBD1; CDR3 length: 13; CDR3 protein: CASSIQGAQTQYF; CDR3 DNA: TGTGCCAGCAGCATCCAGGGGGCGCAGACCCAGTACTTC
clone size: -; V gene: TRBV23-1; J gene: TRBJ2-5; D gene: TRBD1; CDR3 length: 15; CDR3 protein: CASSPRTGLQETQYF; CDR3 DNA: TGCGCCAGCAGTCCCAGGACAGGGCTCCAAGAGACCCAGTACTTC
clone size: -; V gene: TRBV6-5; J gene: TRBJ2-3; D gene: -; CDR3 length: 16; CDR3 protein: CASSYLRFSSTDTQYF; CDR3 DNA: TGTGCCAGCAGTTACCTCCGCTTTAGTTCCACAGATACGCAGTATTTT
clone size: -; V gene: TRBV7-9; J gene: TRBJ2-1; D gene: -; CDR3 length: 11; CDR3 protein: CASSLADEQFF; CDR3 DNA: TGTGCCAGCAGCCTTGCCGATGAGCAGTTCTTC
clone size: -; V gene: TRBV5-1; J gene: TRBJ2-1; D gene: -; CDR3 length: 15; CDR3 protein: CASSFLSRGSDEQFF; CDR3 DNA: TGCGCCAGCAGCTTTCTGAGTAGGGGTTCTGATGAGCAGTTCTTC
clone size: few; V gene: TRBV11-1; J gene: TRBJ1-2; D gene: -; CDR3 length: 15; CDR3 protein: CASSLARSGNYGYTF; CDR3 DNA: TGTGCCAGCAGCTTAGCACGGTCAGGGAACTATGGCTACACCTTC
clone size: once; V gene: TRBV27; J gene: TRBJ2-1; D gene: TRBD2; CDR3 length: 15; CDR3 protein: CASRTSGSSYNEQFF; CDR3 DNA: TGTGCCAGCCGGACTAGCGGGAGCTCCTACAATGAGCAGTTCTTC
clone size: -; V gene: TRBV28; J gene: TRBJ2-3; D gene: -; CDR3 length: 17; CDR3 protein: CASRSGRTPHTTDTQYF; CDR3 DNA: TGTGCCAGCAGGAGCGGAAGGACTCCTCATACCACAGATACGCAGTATTTT
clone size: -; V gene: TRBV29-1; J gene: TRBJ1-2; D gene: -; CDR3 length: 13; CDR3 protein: CSAPGGREGGYTF; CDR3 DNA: TGCAGCGCCCCGGGGGGGCGAGAGGGTGGCTACACCTTC
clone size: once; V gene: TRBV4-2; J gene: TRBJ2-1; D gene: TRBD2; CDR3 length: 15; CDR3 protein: CASSTTSGSGDEQFF; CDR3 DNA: TGTGCCAGCAGTACCACTAGCGGGAGTGGGGATGAGCAGTTCTTC
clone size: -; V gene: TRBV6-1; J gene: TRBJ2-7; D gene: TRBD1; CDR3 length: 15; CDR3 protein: CASSELGQGGYEQYF; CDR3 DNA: TGTGCCAGCAGTGAACTTGGACAGGGTGGCTACGAGCAGTACTTC
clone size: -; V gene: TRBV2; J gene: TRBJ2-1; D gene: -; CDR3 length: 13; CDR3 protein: CASRVQSYNEQFF; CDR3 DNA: TGTGCCAGCAGAGTACAGTCCTACAATGAGCAGTTCTTC
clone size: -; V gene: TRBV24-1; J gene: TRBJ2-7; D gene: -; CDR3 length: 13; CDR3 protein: CATSGDTTYEQYF; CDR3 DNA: TGTGCCACCAGTGGGGACACCACCTACGAGCAGTACTTC
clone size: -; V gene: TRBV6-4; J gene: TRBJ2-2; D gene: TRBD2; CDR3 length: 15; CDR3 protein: CASSAGLVGTGELFF; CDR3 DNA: TGTGCCAGCAGCGCGGGACTAGTCGGCACCGGGGAGCTGTTTTTT
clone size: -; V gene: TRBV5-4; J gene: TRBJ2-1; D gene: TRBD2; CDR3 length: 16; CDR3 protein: CASSGGLAGVSNEQFF; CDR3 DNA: TGTGCCAGCAGCGGGGGACTAGCGGGAGTAAGTAATGAGCAGTTCTTC
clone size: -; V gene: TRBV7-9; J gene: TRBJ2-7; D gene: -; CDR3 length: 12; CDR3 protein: CASSFTGHEQYF; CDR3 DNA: TGTGCCAGCAGCTTTACAGGGCACGAGCAGTACTTC
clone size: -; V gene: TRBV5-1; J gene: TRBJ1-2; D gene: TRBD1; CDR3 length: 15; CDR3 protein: CASSLHPTGDYGYTF; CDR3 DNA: TGCGCCAGCAGCTTGCACCCGACAGGGGACTATGGCTACACCTTC
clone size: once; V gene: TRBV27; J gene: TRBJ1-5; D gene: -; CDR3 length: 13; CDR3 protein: CASSFSSNQPQHF; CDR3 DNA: TGTGCCAGCAGTTTCTCAAGCAATCAGCCCCAGCATTTT
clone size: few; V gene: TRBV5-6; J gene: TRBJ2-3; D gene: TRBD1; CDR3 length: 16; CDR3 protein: CASSSAGTGDTDTQYF; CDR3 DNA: TGTGCCAGCAGCTCGGCCGGGACAGGGGACACAGATACGCAGTATTTT
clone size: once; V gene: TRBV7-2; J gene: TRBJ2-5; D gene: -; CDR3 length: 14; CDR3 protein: CASSFPFIAETQYF; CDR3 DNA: TGTGCCAGCAGCTTTCCCTTCATCGCCGAGACCCAGTACTTC
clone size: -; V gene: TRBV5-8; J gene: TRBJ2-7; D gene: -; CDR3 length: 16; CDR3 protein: CASSPSGSRNLGEQYF; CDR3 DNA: TGTGCCAGCAGCCCTTCCGGGTCCCGAAATCTTGGCGAGCAGTACTTC
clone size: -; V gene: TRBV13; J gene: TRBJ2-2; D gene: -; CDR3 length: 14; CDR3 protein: CASSLELNTGELFF; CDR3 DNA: TGTGCCAGCAGCTTAGAACTAAACACCGGGGAGCTGTTTTTT
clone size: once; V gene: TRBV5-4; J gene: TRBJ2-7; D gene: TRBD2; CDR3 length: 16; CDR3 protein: CASSPRGGTSGIEQYF; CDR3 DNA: TGTGCCAGCAGCCCCCGGGGGGGGACTAGCGGGATAGAGCAGTACTTC
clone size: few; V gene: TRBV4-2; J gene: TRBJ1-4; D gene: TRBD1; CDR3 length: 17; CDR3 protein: CASSHLGQADLVQKLFF; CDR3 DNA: TGTGCCAGCAGCCATCTAGGACAGGCAGATTTGGTTCAAAAACTGTTTTTT
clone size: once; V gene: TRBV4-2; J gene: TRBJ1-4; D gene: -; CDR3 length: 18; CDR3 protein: CASSQDPGYAAASEKLFF; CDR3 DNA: TGTGCCAGCAGCCAAGATCCAGGGTATGCAGCCGCAAGTGAAAAACTGTTTTTT
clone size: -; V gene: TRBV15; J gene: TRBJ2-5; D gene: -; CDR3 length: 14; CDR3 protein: CATSRGRQQETQYF; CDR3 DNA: TGTGCCACCAGCAGAGGGCGGCAGCAAGAGACCCAGTACTTC
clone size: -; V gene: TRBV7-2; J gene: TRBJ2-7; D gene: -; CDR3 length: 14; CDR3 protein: CASSLAVTNYEQYF; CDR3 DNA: TGTGCCAGCAGCTTAGCTGTGACCAACTACGAGCAGTACTTC
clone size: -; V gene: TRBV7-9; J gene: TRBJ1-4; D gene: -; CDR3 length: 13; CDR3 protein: CASTSSINEKLFF; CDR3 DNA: TGTGCCAGCACCTCTTCAATCAATGAAAAACTGTTTTTT
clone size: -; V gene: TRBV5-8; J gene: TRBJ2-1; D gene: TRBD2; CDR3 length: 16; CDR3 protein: CASSSASGTQYNEQFF; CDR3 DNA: TGTGCCAGCAGCTCTGCTAGCGGAACCCAATACAATGAGCAGTTCTTC
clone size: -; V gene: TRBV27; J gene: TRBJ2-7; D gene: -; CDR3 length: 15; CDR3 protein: CASSRRARDPYEQYF; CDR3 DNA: TGTGCCAGCAGTCGGAGGGCGCGGGACCCCTACGAGCAGTACTTC
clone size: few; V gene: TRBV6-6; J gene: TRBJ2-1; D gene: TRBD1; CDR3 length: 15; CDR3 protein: CASSLQGELGNEQFF; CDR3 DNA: TGTGCCAGCAGCCTACAGGGGGAATTAGGCAATGAGCAGTTCTTC
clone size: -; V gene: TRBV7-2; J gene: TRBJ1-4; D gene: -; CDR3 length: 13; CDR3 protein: CASSPSGGEKLFF; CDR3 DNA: TGTGCCAGCAGCCCCTCGGGTGGAGAAAAACTGTTTTTT
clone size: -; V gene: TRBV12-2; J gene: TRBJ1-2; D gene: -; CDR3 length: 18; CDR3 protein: CASRSDRDKGHPGYGYTF; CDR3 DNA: TGTGCAAGTCGCTCTGACCGGGACAAGGGACACCCTGGCTATGGCTACACCTTC
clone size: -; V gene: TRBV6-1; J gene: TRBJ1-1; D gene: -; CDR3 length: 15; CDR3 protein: CASSEMGAVNTEAFF; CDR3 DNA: TGTGCCAGCAGTGAAATGGGGGCGGTGAACACTGAAGCTTTCTTT
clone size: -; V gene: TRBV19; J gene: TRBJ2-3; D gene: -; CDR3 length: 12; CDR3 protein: CASSISGDTQYF; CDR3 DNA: TGTGCCAGTAGTATCTCAGGGGATACGCAGTATTTT
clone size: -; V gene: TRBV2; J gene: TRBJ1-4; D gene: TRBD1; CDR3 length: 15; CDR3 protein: CASSEFGTANEKLFF; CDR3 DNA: TGTGCCAGCAGTGAATTCGGGACAGCTAATGAAAAACTGTTTTTT
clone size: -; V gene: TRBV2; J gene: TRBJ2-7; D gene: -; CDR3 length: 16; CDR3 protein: CARGGGGGTHSYEQYF; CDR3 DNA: TGTGCCCGGGGAGGGGGGGGCGGGACACACTCCTACGAGCAGTACTTC
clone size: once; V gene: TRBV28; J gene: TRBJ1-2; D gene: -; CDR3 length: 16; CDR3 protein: CASRQLTGWVSYGYTF; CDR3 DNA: TGTGCCAGCAGACAATTAACGGGTTGGGTTAGCTATGGCTACACCTTC
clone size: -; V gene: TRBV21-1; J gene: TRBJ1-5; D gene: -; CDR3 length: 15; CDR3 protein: CASSKWGRGNQPQHF; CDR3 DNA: -
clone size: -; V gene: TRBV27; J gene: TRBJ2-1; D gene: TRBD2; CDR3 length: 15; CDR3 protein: CASSSLASTGGEQFF; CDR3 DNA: TGTGCCAGCAGTTCCCTAGCCTCCACGGGGGGTGAGCAGTTCTTC
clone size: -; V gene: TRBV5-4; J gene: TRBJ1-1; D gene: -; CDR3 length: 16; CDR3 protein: CASSLEGPQLNTEAFF; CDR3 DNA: TGTGCCAGCAGCTTGGAGGGGCCCCAATTGAACACTGAAGCTTTCTTT
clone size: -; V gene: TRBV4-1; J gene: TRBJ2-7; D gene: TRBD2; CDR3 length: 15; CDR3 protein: CASSYRTSGRYEQYF; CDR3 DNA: TGCGCCAGCAGCTACCGGACTAGCGGGAGGTACGAGCAGTACTTC
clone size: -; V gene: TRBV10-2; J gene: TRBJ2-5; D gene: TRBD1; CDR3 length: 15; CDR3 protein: CASKDQGRGLETQYF; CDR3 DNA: TGCGCCAGCAAGGATCAGGGCAGGGGGTTGGAGACCCAGTACTTC
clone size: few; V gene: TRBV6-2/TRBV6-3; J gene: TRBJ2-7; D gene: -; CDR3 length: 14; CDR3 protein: CASTPRGFLYEQYF; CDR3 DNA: TGTGCCAGCACCCCGCGGGGATTCTTGTACGAGCAGTACTTC
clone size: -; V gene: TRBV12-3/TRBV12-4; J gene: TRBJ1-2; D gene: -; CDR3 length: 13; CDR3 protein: CASSRGGAYGYTF; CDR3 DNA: TGTGCCAGCAGTAGGGGGGGGGCCTATGGCTACACCTTC
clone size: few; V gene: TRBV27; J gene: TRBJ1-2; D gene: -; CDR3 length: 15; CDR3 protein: CASSPSGYITYGYTF; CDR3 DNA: TGTGCCAGCAGCCCCTCGGGGTACATCACGTATGGCTACACCTTC
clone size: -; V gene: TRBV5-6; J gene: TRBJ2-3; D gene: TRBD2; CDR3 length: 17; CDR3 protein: CASTQGTSPISTDTQYF; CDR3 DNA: TGTGCCAGCACCCAAGGGACTAGCCCTATTAGCACAGATACGCAGTATTTT
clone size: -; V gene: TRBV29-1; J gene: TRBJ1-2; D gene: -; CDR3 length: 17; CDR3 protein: CSVELGNRALTNYGYTF; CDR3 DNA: TGCAGCGTTGAATTGGGTAACAGAGCCCTGACTAACTATGGCTACACCTTC
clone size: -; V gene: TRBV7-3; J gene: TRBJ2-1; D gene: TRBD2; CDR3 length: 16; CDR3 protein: CASSLTGSGNYNEQFF; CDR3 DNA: TGTGCCAGCAGCTTAACGGGTAGCGGGAATTACAATGAGCAGTTCTTC
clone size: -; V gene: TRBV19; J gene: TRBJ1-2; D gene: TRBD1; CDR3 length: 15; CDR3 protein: CASQGGLPLNYGYTF; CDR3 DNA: TGTGCCAGTCAGGGGGGACTCCCGCTGAATTATGGCTACACCTTC
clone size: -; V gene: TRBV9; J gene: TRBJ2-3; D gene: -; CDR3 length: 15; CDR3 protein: CASSVSLKFTDTQYF; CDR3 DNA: TGTGCCAGCAGCGTTTCACTCAAATTCACAGATACGCAGTATTTT